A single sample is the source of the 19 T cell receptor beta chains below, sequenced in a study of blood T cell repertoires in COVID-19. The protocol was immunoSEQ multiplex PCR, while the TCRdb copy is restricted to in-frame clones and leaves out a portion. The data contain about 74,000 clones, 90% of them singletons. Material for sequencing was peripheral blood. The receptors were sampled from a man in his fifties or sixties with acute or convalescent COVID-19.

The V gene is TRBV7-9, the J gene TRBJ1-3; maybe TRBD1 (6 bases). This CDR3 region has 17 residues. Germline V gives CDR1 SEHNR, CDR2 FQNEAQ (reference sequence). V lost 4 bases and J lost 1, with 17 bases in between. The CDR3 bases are TGTGCCAGCAGCTGGGGTCTCGCGGGGGCTTCTGGAAACACCATATATTTT. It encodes CASSWGLAGASGNTIYF.

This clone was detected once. The CDR3 reads CATSREESVATNEKLFF. The CDR3 region has the DNA TGTGCCACCAGCAGAGAAGAGTCGGTAGCAACTAATGAAAAACTGTTTTTT. The chain recombines TRBV15 with TRBJ1-4; D remains unclear. The CDR3 contains 17 residues. CDR1 is LNHNV, CDR2 YYDKDF, per germline (reference sequence). V was cut by 0 bases and J by 0 bases, with 11 bases left in between.

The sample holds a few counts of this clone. CDR3 region: CASSVGGGGDGYTF. The CDR3 DNA reads as TGTGCCAGCAGCGTAGGAGGGGGGGGCGATGGCTACACCTTC. J is TRBJ1-2 and V is TRBV9; D may be TRBD1 (6 bases). V shed 0 bases and J shed 6 bases, with 12 bases lying between them. The CDR3 totals 14 residues. Per germline, CDR1 SGDLS and CDR2 YYNGEE.

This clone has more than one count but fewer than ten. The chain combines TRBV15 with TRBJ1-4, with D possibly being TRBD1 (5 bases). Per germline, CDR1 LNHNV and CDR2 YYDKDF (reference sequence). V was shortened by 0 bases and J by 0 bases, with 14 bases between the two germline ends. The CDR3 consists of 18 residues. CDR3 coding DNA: TGTGCCACCAGCAGAGAACTTTTCGGGGGAGCAACTAATGAAAAACTGTTTTTT. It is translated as CATSRELFGGATNEKLFF.

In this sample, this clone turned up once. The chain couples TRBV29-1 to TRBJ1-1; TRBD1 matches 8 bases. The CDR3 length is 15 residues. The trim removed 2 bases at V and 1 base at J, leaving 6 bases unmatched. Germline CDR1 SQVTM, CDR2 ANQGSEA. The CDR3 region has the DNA TGCAGCGTTGAACTCAGGGGGCTCGGGAACACTGAAGCTTTCTTT. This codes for CSVELRGLGNTEAFF.

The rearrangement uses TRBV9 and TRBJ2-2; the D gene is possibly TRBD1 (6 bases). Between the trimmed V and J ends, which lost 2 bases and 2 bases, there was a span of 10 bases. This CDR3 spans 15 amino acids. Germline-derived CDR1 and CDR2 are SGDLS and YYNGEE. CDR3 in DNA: TGTGCCAGCAGCGTGGGGACACCTAACACCGGGGAGCTGTTTTTT. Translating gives CASSVGTPNTGELFF.

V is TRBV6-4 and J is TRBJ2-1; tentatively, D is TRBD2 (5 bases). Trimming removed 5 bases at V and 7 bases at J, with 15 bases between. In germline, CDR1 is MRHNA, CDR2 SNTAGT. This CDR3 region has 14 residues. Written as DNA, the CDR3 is TGTGCCAGCAGTATAGAAAGCTCGGGGAATGAGCAGTTCTTC. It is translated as CASSIESSGNEQFF.

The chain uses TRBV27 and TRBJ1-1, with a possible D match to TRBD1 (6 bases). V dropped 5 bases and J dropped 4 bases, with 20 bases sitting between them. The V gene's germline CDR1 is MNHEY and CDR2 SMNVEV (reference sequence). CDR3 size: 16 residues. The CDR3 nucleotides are TGTGCCAGCAGTCTCAGAATACAGGGACGGGGCACTGAAGCTTTCTTT. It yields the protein CASSLRIQGRGTEAFF.

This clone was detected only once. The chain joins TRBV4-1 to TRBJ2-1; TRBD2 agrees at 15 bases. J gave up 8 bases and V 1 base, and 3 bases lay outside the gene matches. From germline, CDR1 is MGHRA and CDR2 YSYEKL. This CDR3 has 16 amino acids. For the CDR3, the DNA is TGCGCCAGCAGCCAAGGGGGACTAGCGGGAGGTTATGAGCAGTTCTTC. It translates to CASSQGGLAGGYEQFF.

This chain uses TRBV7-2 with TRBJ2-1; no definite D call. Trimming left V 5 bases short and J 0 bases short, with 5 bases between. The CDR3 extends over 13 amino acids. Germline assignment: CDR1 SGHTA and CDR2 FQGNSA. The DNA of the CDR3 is TGTGCCAGCAGCCCTAGCTCCTACAATGAGCAGTTCTTC. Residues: CASSPSSYNEQFF.

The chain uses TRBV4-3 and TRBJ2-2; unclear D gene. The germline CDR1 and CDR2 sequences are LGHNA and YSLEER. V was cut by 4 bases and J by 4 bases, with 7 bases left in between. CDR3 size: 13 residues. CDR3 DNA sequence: TGCGCCAGCAGCCCGACAACCACCGGGGAGCTGTTTTTT. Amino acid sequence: CASSPTTTGELFF.

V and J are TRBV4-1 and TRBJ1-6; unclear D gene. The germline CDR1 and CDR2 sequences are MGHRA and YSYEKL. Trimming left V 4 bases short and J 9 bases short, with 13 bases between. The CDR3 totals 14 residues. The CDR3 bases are TGCGCCAGCAGCCCCCCGGGAGGAGGTTCACCCCTCCACTTT. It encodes CASSPPGGGSPLHF.

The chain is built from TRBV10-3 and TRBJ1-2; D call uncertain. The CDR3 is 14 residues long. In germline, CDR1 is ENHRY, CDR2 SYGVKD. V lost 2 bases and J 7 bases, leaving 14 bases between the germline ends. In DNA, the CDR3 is TGTGCCATCAGTGAGGTTGGAGTCAGAGGTGGCTACACCTTC. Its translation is CAISEVGVRGGYTF.

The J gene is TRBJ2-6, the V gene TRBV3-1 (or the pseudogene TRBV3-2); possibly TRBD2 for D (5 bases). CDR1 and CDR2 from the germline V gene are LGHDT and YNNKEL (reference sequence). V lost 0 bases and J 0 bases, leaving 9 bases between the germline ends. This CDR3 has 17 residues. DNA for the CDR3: TGTGCCAGCAGCCAAGACGAGGGTATCTCTGGGGCCAACGTCCTGACTTTC. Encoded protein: CASSQDEGISGANVLTF.

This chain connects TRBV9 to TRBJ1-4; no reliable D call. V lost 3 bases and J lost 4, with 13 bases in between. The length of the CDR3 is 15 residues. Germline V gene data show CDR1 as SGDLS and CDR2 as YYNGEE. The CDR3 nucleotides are TGTGCCAGCAGCGCCGGGAGGCAGAGTAATGAAAAACTGTTTTTT. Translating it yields CASSAGRQSNEKLFF.

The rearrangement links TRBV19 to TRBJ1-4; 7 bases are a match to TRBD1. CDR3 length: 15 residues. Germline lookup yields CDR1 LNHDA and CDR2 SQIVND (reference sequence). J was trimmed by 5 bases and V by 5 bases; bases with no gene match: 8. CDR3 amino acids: CASSLPTGRNEKLFF. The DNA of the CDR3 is TGTGCCAGTAGTCTTCCGACAGGGAGGAATGAAAAACTGTTTTTT.

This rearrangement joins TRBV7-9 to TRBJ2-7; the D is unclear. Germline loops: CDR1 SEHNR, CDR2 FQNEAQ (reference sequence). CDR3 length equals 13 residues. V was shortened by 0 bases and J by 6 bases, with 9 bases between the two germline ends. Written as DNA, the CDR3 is TGTGCCAGCAGCTTAGCGGCCGCAGGCGAGCAGTACGTC. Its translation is CASSLAAAGEQYV.

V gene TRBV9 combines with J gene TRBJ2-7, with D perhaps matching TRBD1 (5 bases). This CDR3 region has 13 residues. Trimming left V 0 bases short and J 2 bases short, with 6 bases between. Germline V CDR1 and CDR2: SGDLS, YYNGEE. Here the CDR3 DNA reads TGTGCCAGCAGCGTAGAAGGGGCCTACGAGCAGTACTTC. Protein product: CASSVEGAYEQYF.

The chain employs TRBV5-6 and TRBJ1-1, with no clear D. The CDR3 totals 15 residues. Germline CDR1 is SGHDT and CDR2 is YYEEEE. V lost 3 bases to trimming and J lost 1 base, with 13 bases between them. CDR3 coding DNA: TGTGCCAGCAGCTCGGTAGGACTGACGAACACTGAAGCTTTCTTT. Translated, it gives CASSSVGLTNTEAFF.